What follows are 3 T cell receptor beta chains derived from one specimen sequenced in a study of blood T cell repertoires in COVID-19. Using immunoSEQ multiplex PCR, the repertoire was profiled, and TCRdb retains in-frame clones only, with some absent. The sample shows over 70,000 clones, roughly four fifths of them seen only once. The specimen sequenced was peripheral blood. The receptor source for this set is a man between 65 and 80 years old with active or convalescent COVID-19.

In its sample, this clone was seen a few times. Here the CDR3 reads CAWSVSQINEKLFF. The CDR3 DNA is TGTGCCTGGAGTGTAAGTCAGATTAATGAAAAACTGTTTTTT. V usage is TRBV30 and J usage is TRBJ1-4; unclear D gene. Trimming shortened V by 0 bases and J by 4 bases, and 9 bases separated the two germline ends. Germline CDR1 is GTSNPN and CDR2 is SVGIG (reference sequence). This CDR3 has 14 amino acids. The whole variable domain, remainder taken from reference TRBV30 and TRBJ1-4, is SQTIHQWPATLVQPVGSPLSLECTVEGTSNPNLYWYRQAAGRGLQLLFYSVGIGQISSEVPQNLSASRPQDRQFILSSKKLLLSDSGFYLCAWSVSQINEKLFFGSGTQLSVL.

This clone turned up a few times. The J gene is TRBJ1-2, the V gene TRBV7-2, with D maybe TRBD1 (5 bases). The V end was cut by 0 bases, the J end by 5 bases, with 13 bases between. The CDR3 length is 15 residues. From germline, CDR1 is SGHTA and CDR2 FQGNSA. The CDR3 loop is CASSLALSQAYGYTF. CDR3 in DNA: TGTGCCAGCAGCTTAGCTCTGTCACAGGCGTATGGCTACACCTTC.

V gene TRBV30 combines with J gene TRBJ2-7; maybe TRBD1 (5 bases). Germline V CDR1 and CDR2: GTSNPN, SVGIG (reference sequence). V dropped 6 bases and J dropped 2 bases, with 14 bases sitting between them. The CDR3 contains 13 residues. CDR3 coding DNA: TGTGCCTGCCCGAAAAAGGGGACCTACGAGCAGTACTTC. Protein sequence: CACPKKGTYEQYF.